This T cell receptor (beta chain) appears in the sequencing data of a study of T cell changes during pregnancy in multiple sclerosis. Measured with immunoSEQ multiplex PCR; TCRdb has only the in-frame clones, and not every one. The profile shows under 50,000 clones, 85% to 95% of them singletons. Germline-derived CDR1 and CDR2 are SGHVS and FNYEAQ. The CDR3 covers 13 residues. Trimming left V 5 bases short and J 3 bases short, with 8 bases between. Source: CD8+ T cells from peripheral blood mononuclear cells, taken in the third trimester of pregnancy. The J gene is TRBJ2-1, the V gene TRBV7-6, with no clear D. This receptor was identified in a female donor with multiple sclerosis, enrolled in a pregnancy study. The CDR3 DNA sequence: TGTGCCAGCAGCCACGGTAGCTACAATGAGCAGTTCTTC. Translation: CASSHGSYNEQFF. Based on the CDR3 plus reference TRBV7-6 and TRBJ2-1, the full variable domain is GAGVSQSPRYKVTKRGQDVALRCDPISGHVSLYWYRQALGQGPEFLTYFNYEAQQDKSGLPNDRFSAERPEGSISTLTIQRTEQRDSAMYRCASSHGSYNEQFFGPGTRLTVL.